A selection of T cell receptor beta chains follows, all from one sample in a study of a mutant IDH1 vaccine in newly diagnosed glioma. Here immunoSEQ multiplex PCR was the method, and the copy in TCRdb shows in-frame clones only, minus some. The sample contains roughly 38,000 clones, 75% to 90% of which appear only once. The antigens for these receptors are not known. The sequences come from PBMCs, collected from a glioma patient whose treatment included an IDH1 peptide vaccine. The source of these receptors is a man in his forties with glioma. Each CDR3 is given with its conserved first and last residue. Fields, in order: D gene, clone size, V gene, CDR3 length, J gene, CDR3 DNA, CDR3 protein. D genes are given only for firm matches. Only part of the rows carry a size: once, few, many, or a class if the clone is expanded.

.	.	TRBV6-1	16	TRBJ1-1	TGTGCCAGCAGTGTCCGGGACAACCCCAGGCACACTGAAGCTTTCTTT	CASSVRDNPRHTEAFF
TRBD1	.	TRBV5-1	15	TRBJ1-3	TGCGCCAGCAGCTTGGCCGGGACAGATGGAAACACCATATATTTT	CASSLAGTDGNTIYF
TRBD2	few	TRBV7-9	18	TRBJ2-1	TGTGCCAGCAGCTCCCCGCGGGGTAGCGGGAGAACAAGCAATGAGCAGTTCTTC	CASSSPRGSGRTSNEQFF
TRBD1	.	TRBV11-2	16	TRBJ1-6	TGTGCCAGCAGCCAGGGACAGAGCTCCTATAATTCACCCCTCCACTTT	CASSQGQSSYNSPLHF
TRBD2	.	TRBV6-1	17	TRBJ2-7	TGTGCCAGCAGTGAAGCCTCTCCGGGACTAGCGGGTAGCGAGCAGTACTTC	CASSEASPGLAGSEQYF
.	.	TRBV10-1	17	TRBJ2-5	TGCGCCAGCAGTGAACGCGAAAGTGGTCAGCCACAAGAGACCCAGTACTTC	CASSERESGQPQETQYF
TRBD2	.	TRBV27	15	TRBJ2-2	TGTGCCAGCAGAACCGGGACTAGGAACACCGGGGAGCTGTTTTTT	CASRTGTRNTGELFF
TRBD1	.	TRBV18	16	TRBJ1-2	TGTGCCAGCTCACCACCGGGAGGGGGCTATTACTATGGCTACACCTTC	CASSPPGGGYYYGYTF
TRBD2	.	TRBV30	13	TRBJ2-5	TGTGCCTGGAGTACGGGGGGGCCAGAGACCCAGTACTTC	CAWSTGGPETQYF
.	.	TRBV19	13	TRBJ1-5	TGTGCCAGTAGTATAAGGGTTAATCAGCCCCAGCATTTT	CASSIRVNQPQHF
TRBD1	.	TRBV28	14	TRBJ1-1	TGTGCCAGCAGTCAACAGGGGCGAGGTACTGAAGCTTTCTTT	CASSQQGRGTEAFF
.	.	TRBV5-5	14	TRBJ1-2	TGTGCCAGCAGTTATGACGGAGCTAACTATGGCTACACCTTC	CASSYDGANYGYTF
.	.	TRBV19	15	TRBJ2-7	TGTGCCAGTAGTGTTTGGACAGATTCTACCTACGAGCAGTACTTC	CASSVWTDSTYEQYF
.	.	TRBV4-3	13	TRBJ2-7	TGCGCCAGCACCCAAGATGTGCGGTACGAGCAGTACTTC	CASTQDVRYEQYF
TRBD1	once	TRBV7-8	15	TRBJ1-2	TGTGCCAGCAGCTTAGGTTGGGCAGGGGGCACGAGCTACACCTTC	CASSLGWAGGTSYTF
.	.	TRBV5-8	14	TRBJ1-4	TGTGCCAGCAGCTTCCGGCAGGGTAATGAAAAACTGTTTTTT	CASSFRQGNEKLFF
.	once	TRBV2	13	TRBJ1-1	TGTGCCAGCAATGGGAGAGCAGGCACTGAAGCTTTCTTT	CASNGRAGTEAFF
TRBD1	.	TRBV13	16	TRBJ1-3	TGTGCCAGCAGCCGGACTCCTGACAGGGAAGGAAACACCATATATTTT	CASSRTPDREGNTIYF
.	once	TRBV6-1	13	TRBJ2-5	TGTGCCAGCACTCCAGGGGTGAAAGAGACCCAGTACTTC	CASTPGVKETQYF
.	.	TRBV7-2	15	TRBJ2-3	TGTGCCAGCAGTCTACCCAGGGTAATCACAGATACGCAGTATTTT	CASSLPRVITDTQYF
.	.	TRBV4-2	14	TRBJ1-1	TGTGCCAGCAGCCAAGGGGGCGAGAGAACTGAAGCTTTCTTT	CASSQGGERTEAFF
.	.	TRBV19	18	TRBJ1-5	TGTGCCAGGGTCGGTAAGGTGGGGACGGACCTAAGCAATCAGCCCCAGCATTTT	CARVGKVGTDLSNQPQHF
.	.	TRBV19	14	TRBJ2-1	TGTGCCAGTAGTATAGGTGGGACTTATCTTGAGCAGTTCTTC	CASSIGGTYLEQFF
.	.	TRBV7-2	15	TRBJ2-1	TGTGCCAGCAGCCCCTCCGGGGCGGGGAACAATGAGCAGTTCTTC	CASSPSGAGNNEQFF
.	.	TRBV6-5	14	TRBJ2-2	TGTGCCAGCAGTCGGCGACAGAACACCGGGGAGCTGTTTTTT	CASSRRQNTGELFF
.	.	TRBV4-3	15	TRBJ2-2	TGCGCCAGCAGCCAAGGACAGGAGAACACCGGGGAGCTGTTTTTT	CASSQGQENTGELFF
TRBD1	once	TRBV7-8	15	TRBJ1-1	TGTGCCAGCAGCCCAGACAGGGTGAAGGCGACTGAAGCTTTCTTT	CASSPDRVKATEAFF
.	.	TRBV19	16	TRBJ1-4	TGTGCCAGTAGTAAGGGGCAGGGAGGGGAGAATGAAAAACTGTTTTTT	CASSKGQGGENEKLFF
.	.	TRBV7-2	14	TRBJ2-7	TGTGCCAGCAGCTCTGGTCGACACCACTACGAGCAGTACTTC	CASSSGRHHYEQYF
.	.	TRBV7-9	14	TRBJ2-7	TGTGCCAGCAGCTTAGAGGTCGTTTCCTACGAGCAGTACTTC	CASSLEVVSYEQYF
.	.	TRBV5-6	15	TRBJ1-5	TGTGCCAGCAGCCCGGTGGAGGGACGGTTTCAGCCCCAGCATTTT	CASSPVEGRFQPQHF
TRBD2	.	TRBV18	16	TRBJ2-1	TGTGCCAGCTCACCGAAGCGGGGGGCCTCCTACAATGAGCAGTTCTTC	CASSPKRGASYNEQFF
.	.	TRBV9	16	TRBJ1-2	TGTGCCAGCAGCGTAGGGGCGGGGGGCAGAAACTATGGCTACACCTTC	CASSVGAGGRNYGYTF
.	.	TRBV5-1	14	TRBJ2-2	TGCGCCAGCGGAGACAGAGTGAACACCGGGGAGCTGTTTTTT	CASGDRVNTGELFF
TRBD1	.	TRBV7-2	14	TRBJ1-4	TGTGCCAGCAGCTCCAGGGGGCTAGCAGAAAAACTGTTTTTT	CASSSRGLAEKLFF
.	.	TRBV28	18	TRBJ1-3	TGTGCCAGCAGTCGGGCGGGGGACTCAACTCTGAGGGGAAACACCATATATTTT	CASSRAGDSTLRGNTIYF
.	once	TRBV7-2	15	TRBJ2-1	TGTGCCAGCAGCTTTCGGGGGATCGCGAGCAATGAGCAGTTCTTC	CASSFRGIASNEQFF
.	.	TRBV19	14	TRBJ1-5	TGTGCCAGTAGTATAAGCGGGGGCAATCAGCCCCAGCATTTT	CASSISGGNQPQHF
TRBD2	.	TRBV11-3	17	TRBJ2-1	TGTGCCAGCAGCTTAGGATCTAGGGCGGGGGGTTTCGATGAGCAGTTCTTC	CASSLGSRAGGFDEQFF
TRBD1	once	TRBV7-2	15	TRBJ1-2	TGTGCCAGCAGCTTAGAATATTCAGGGGGCGGCGGCTACACCTTC	CASSLEYSGGGGYTF
.	.	TRBV2	16	TRBJ1-4	TGTGCCAGCAGGGGGGGAAGGCTATCAACTAATGAAAAACTGTTTTTT	CASRGGRLSTNEKLFF
.	.	TRBV27	13	TRBJ2-6	TGTGCCAGCCGGGGCTCTGGGGCCAACGTCCTGACTTTC	CASRGSGANVLTF
TRBD1	.	TRBV4-1	17	TRBJ2-1	TGCGCCAGCAGCCAAGCGACGGCCGGACAGGGGGCGCCTGGGCAGTTCTTC	CASSQATAGQGAPGQFF
.	.	TRBV2	17	TRBJ1-1	TGTGCCAGCACTTCCGAACCTAGTTGGACAGTGAACACTGAAGCTTTCTTT	CASTSEPSWTVNTEAFF
TRBD1	.	TRBV10-3	12	TRBJ2-1	TGTGCCATCAGGGGGACAGTCCATGAGCAGTTCTTC	CAIRGTVHEQFF
TRBD1	.	TRBV9	17	TRBJ2-1	TGTGCCAGCAGCGTGATCGACAGGGTGATGAGTATTAATGAGCAGTTCTTC	CASSVIDRVMSINEQFF
.	.	TRBV18	14	TRBJ2-1	TGTGCCAGCTCACCTCAGGGAAACTACAATGAGCAGTTCTTC	CASSPQGNYNEQFF
TRBD2	.	TRBV29-1	14	TRBJ2-1	TGCAGCGTTGACGGCGGGGGGGCCTACAATGAGCAGTTCTTC	CSVDGGGAYNEQFF
TRBD1	.	TRBV19	14	TRBJ1-1	TGTGCCAGTAGTAGACAGGGTACGGACACTGAAGCTTTCTTT	CASSRQGTDTEAFF
.	.	TRBV7-6	17	TRBJ2-2	TGTGCCAGCAGCTTGAGAACTGCCCATACGAACACCGGGGAGCTGTTTTTT	CASSLRTAHTNTGELFF
TRBD1	few	TRBV7-2	14	TRBJ1-2	TGTGCCAGCAGCGGGAACAGGGGGACGGGAGCCTACACCTTC	CASSGNRGTGAYTF
.	few	TRBV6-5	15	TRBJ2-1	TGTGCCAGCAGAAACCGGGACATTTCTCACAATGAGCAGTTCTTC	CASRNRDISHNEQFF
.	.	TRBV7-9	15	TRBJ2-2	TGTGCCAGCAGCCCCCAGAGCCTGATGGGCGGGGAGCTGTTTTTT	CASSPQSLMGGELFF
.	.	TRBV7-9	17	TRBJ2-3	TGTGCCAGCAGCCCCTTAGGAAGGGCTAATTTTTTAGATACGCAGTATTTT	CASSPLGRANFLDTQYF
TRBD2	.	TRBV11-2	16	TRBJ2-5	TGTGCCAGCAGCTTAGGACTAGCGGGGTGGGAAGAGACCCAGTACTTC	CASSLGLAGWEETQYF
.	.	TRBV4-3	16	TRBJ2-1	TGCGCCAGCAGCCAAGATCCAGGGGCCGGTGGCAATGAGCAGTTCTTC	CASSQDPGAGGNEQFF
TRBD2	.	TRBV2	14	TRBJ2-1	TGTGCCAGCAGTAGACTAGCGGTCTACAATGAGCAGTTCTTC	CASSRLAVYNEQFF
.	.	TRBV10-3	16	TRBJ2-2	TGTGCCATCAGTGAGTCGCGGGGGCTGGACACCGGGGAGCTGTTTTTT	CAISESRGLDTGELFF
TRBD2	.	TRBV7-9	17	TRBJ2-5	TGTGCCAGCACCCTCCTGCGGGAGCCACGGTACCAAGAGACCCAGTACTTC	CASTLLREPRYQETQYF
.	.	TRBV2	15	TRBJ1-2	TGTGCCAGCAGTGAAAATGCCAGGGGAGGCTATGGCTACACCTTC	CASSENARGGYGYTF